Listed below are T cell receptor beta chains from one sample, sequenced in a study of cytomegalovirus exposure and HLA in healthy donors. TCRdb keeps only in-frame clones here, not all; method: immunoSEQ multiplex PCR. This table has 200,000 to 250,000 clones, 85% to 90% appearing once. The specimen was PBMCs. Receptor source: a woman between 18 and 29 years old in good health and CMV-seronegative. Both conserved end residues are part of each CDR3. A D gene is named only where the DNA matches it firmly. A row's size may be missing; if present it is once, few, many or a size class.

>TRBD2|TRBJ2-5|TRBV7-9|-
CASSVWGGRAETQYF
TGTGCCAGCAGCGTCTGGGGGGGGAGGGCAGAGACCCAGTACTTC
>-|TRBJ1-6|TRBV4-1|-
CASSQETQRSSPLHF
TGCGCCAGCAGCCAAGAGACGCAGAGGAGTTCACCCCTCCACTTT
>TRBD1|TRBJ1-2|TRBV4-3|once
CASSPRTGGDYGYTF
TGCGCCAGCAGCCCTCGGACAGGGGGAGACTATGGCTACACCTTC
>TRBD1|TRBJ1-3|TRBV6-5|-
CASSIETGAGNTIYF
TGTGCCAGCAGTATCGAGACAGGGGCTGGAAACACCATATATTTT
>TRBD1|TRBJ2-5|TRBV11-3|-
CASSGRTGKGWETQYF
TGTGCCAGCAGCGGGAGGACAGGGAAGGGTTGGGAGACCCAGTACTTC
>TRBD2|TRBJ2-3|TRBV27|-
CASSSDTLAGTSLNTQYF
TGTGCCAGCAGTTCGGATACCTTAGCGGGGACCTCTTTGAATACGCAGTATTTT
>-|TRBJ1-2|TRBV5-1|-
CASSLAGPPGLNGYTF
TGCGCCAGCAGCTTGGCCGGTCCCCCGGGACTCAATGGCTACACCTTC
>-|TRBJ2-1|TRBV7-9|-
CASSLAGTGKGWQFF
TGTGCCAGCAGCTTAGCGGGTACAGGGAAGGGTTGGCAGTTCTTC
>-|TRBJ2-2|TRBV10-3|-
CAISESTPRESTETGELFF
TGTGCCATCAGTGAGTCGACCCCCCGGGAGAGTACAGAAACCGGGGAGCTGTTTTTT
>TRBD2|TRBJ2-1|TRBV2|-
CASSDPGTSGRAISYNEQFF
TGTGCCAGCAGTGATCCCGGGACTAGCGGGAGGGCTATTTCCTACAATGAGCAGTTCTTC
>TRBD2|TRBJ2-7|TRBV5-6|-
CASSGRGFYEQYF
TGTGCCAGCAGCGGGAGGGGCTTCTACGAGCAGTACTTC
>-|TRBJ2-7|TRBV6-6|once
CASSSDALVRRLEQYF
TGTGCCAGCAGTTCCGACGCACTAGTAAGGCGGCTCGAGCAGTACTTC
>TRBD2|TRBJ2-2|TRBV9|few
CASSVSLAGWGPGRGTGELFF
TGTGCCAGCAGCGTATCCTTAGCGGGATGGGGACCCGGAAGGGGCACCGGGGAGCTGTTTTTT
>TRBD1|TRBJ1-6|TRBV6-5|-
CASSPRQGNNSPLHF
TGTGCCAGCAGTCCGCGACAGGGGAATAATTCACCCCTCCACTTT
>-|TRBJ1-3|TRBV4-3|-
CASSQVAGSSGNTIYF
TGCGCCAGCAGCCAAGTCGCGGGGAGCTCTGGAAACACCATATATTTT
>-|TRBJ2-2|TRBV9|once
CASSNSRGSGELFF
TGTGCCAGCAGCAATTCAAGGGGGTCCGGGGAGCTGTTTTTT
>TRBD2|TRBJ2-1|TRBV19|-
CASSIDGTSVYNEQFF
TGTGCCAGTAGTATAGACGGGACTAGCGTATACAATGAGCAGTTCTTC
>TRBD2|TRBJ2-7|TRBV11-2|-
CASSSGLFEQYF
TGTGCCAGCAGCTCGGGACTATTCGAGCAGTACTTC
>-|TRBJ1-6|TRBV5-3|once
CARSLNSGIIVWVLHF
TGTGCCAGAAGCTTGAATTCCGGGATAATCGTATGGGTCCTCCACTTT
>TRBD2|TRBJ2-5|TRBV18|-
CASSPLPQLAGSETQYF
TGTGCCAGCTCACCACTGCCCCAACTAGCGGGCTCGGAGACCCAGTACTTC
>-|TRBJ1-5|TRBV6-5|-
CASSLLPNYSNQPQHF
TGTGCCAGCAGTTTATTACCGAACTATAGCAATCAGCCCCAGCATTTT
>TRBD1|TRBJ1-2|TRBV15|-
CATSRGRGDNYGYTF
TGTGCCACCAGCAGAGGCAGGGGGGATAACTATGGCTACACCTTC
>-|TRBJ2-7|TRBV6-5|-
CASSIQNEQYF
TGTGCCAGCAGTATACAGAACGAGCAGTACTTC
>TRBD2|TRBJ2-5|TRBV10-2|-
CASSVIAGGRMETQYF
TGCGCCAGCAGTGTGATCGCGGGGGGTCGAATGGAGACCCAGTACTTC
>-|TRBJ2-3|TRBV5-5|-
CASSLYRSPDTQYF
TGTGCCAGCAGCTTGTACCGGAGCCCAGATACGCAGTATTTT
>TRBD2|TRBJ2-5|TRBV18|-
CASSPRTSGGEGTQYF
TGTGCCAGCTCACCTCGGACTAGCGGAGGTGAGGGGACCCAGTACTTC
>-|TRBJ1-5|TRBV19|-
CASSIGNQPQHF
TGTGCCAGTAGTATCGGGAATCAGCCCCAGCATTTT
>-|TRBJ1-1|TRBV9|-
CASSKGRRVKAFF
TGTGCCAGCAGCAAAGGGCGGAGGGTGAAAGCTTTCTTT